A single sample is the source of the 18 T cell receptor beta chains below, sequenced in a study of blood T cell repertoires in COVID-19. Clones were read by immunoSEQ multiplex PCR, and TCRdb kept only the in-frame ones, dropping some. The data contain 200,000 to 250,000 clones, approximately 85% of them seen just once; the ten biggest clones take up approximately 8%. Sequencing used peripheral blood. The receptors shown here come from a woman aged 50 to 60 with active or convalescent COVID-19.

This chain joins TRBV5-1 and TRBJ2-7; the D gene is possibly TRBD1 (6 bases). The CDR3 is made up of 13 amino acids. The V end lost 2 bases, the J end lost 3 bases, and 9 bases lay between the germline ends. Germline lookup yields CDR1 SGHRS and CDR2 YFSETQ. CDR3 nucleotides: TGCGCCAGCAGCTTCCGGGACAACTACGAGCAGTACTTC. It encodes CASSFRDNYEQYF.

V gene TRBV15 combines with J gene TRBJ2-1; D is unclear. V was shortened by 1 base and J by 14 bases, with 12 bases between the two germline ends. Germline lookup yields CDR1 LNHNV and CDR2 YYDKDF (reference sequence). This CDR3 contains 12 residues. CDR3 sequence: CATSRGQEAKFF. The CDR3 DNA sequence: TGTGCCACCAGCAGAGGTCAGGAAGCCAAGTTCTTC.

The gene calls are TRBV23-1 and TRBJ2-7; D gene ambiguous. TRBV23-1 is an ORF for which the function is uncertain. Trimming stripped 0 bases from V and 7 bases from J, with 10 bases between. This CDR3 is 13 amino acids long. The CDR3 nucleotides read TGCGCCAGCAGTCAATCAACGGGTTCGGAGCAGTACGTC. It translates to CASSQSTGSEQYV.

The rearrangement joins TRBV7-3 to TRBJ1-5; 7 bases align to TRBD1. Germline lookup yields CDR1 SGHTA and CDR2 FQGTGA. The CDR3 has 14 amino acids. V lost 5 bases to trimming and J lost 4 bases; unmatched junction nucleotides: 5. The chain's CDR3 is CASSPQGSNQPQHF. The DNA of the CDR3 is TGTGCCAGCAGCCCACAGGGGTCAAATCAGCCCCAGCATTTT.

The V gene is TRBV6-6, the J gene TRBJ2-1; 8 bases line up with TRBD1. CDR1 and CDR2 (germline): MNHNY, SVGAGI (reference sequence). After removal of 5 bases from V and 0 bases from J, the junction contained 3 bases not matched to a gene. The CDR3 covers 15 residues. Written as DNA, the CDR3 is TGTGCCAGCAGTCCACAGGGGGGCTCCTACAATGAGCAGTTCTTC. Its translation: CASSPQGGSYNEQFF.

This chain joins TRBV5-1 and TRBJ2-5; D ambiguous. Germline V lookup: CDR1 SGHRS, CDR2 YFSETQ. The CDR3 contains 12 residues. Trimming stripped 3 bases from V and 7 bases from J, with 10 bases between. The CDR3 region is CASSSPPGTQYF. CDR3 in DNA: TGCGCCAGCAGCTCACCCCCGGGGACCCAGTACTTC.

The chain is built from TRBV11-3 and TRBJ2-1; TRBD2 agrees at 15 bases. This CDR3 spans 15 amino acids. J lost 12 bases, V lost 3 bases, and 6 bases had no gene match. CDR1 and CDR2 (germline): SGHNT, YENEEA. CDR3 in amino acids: CASSFGLAGGDGQFF. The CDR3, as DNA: TGTGCCAGCAGCTTCGGACTAGCGGGAGGGGATGGGCAGTTCTTC.

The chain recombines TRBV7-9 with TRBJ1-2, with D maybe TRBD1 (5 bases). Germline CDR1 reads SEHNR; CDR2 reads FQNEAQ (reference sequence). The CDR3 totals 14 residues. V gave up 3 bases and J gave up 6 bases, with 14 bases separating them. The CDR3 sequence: CASSFSPGGDGYTF. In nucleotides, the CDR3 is TGTGCCAGCAGCTTCTCCCCGGGGGGGGATGGCTACACCTTC.

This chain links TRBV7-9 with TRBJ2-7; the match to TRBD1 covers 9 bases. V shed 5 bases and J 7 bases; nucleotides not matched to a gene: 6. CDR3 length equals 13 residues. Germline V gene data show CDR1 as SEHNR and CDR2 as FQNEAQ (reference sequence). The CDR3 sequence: CASSGDRDREQYF. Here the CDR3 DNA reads TGTGCCAGCAGCGGGGACAGGGATAGGGAGCAGTACTTC.

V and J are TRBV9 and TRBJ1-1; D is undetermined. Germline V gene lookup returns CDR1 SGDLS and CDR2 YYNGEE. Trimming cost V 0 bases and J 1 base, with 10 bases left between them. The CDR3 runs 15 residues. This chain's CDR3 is CASSVARSPNTEAFF. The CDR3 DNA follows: TGTGCCAGCAGCGTAGCTAGGTCACCGAACACTGAAGCTTTCTTT.

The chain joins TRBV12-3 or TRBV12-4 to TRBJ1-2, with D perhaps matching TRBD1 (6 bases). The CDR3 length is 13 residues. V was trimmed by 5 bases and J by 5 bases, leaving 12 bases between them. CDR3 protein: CASSPGQRYGYTF. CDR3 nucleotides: TGTGCCAGCAGTCCCGGACAGAGGTATGGCTACACCTTC.

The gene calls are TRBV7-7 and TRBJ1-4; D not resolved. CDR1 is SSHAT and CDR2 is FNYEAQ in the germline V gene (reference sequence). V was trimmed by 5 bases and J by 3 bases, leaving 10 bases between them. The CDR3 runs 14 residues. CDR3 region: CASSPGKANEKLFF. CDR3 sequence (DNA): TGTGCCAGCAGCCCGGGTAAAGCTAATGAAAAACTGTTTTTT.

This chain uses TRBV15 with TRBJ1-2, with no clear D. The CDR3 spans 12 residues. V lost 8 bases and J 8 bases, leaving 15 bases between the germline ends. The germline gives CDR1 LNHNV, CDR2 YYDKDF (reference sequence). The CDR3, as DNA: TGTGCCACCTCCTCATCCACGGGGGGCTACACCTTC. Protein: CATSSSTGGYTF.

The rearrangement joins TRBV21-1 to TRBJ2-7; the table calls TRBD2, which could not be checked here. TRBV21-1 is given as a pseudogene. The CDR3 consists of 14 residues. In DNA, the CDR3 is TGTGCCAGCAGCAAAGCCCTCCTAACCTACGAGCAGTACTTC. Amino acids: CASSKALLTYEQYF.

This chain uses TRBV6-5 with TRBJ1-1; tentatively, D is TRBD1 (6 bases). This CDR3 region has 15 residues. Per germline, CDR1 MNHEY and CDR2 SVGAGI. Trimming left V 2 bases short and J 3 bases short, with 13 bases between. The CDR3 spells CASSYGSKGDTEAFF. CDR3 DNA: TGTGCCAGCAGTTACGGCAGTAAGGGGGACACTGAAGCTTTCTTT.

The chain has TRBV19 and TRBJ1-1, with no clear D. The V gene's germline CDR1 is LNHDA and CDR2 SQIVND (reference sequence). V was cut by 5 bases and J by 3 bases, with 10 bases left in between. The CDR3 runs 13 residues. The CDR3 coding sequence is TGTGCCAGTAGTGAATCGGGGTACACTGAAGCTTTCTTT. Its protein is CASSESGYTEAFF.

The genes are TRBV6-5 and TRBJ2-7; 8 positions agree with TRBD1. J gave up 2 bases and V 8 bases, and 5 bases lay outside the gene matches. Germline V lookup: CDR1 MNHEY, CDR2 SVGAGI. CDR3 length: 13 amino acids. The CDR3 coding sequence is TGTGCCAGCTCAAGGGGACAGGCCTACGAGCAGTACTTC. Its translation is CASSRGQAYEQYF.

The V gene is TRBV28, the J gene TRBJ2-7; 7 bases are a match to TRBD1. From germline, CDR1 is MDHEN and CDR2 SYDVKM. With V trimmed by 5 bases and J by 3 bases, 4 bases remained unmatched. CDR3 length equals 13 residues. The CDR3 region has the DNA TGTGCCAGCAGTCCCCGACAGGGCTACGAGCAGTACGTC. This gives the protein CASSPRQGYEQYV.